The 14 T cell receptor beta chains below were found in one sample sequenced in a study of T cell responses to AZD1222 COVID-19 vaccine. Clones were sequenced by immunoSEQ multiplex PCR, and TCRdb holds only the in-frame ones, with some missing. The table shows 150,000 to 200,000 clones, with more than 75% occurring only once. The specimen comprised peripheral blood, sampled on day 0 of MenACWY control vaccination. These receptors were taken from an adult in good health.

The chain joins TRBV28 to TRBJ2-3; maybe TRBD1 (5 bases). V gave up 10 bases and J gave up 2 bases, with 25 bases separating them. This CDR3 is built from 17 residues. Germline values: CDR1 MDHEN, CDR2 SYDVKM. CDR3 coding DNA: TGTGCCACCCGAACCCAGGGTACGATCTGGGACACAGATACGCAGTATTTT. Amino acids: CATRTQGTIWDTDTQYF.

The rearrangement links TRBV5-1 to TRBJ2-3; no reliable D call. Germline assignment: CDR1 SGHRS and CDR2 YFSETQ. The CDR3 loop spans 14 amino acids. V gave up 0 bases and J gave up 3 bases, with 8 bases separating them. CDR3 protein: CASSLAGPTDTQYF. CDR3 DNA sequence: TGCGCCAGCAGCTTGGCGGGCCCAACAGATACGCAGTATTTT.

The table lists this clone with a few counts. The chain employs TRBV7-8 and TRBJ2-7; TRBD2 aligns across 9 bases. With V trimmed by 0 bases and J by 4 bases, 10 bases remained unmatched. The CDR3 covers 17 residues. Germline V gives CDR1 SGHVS, CDR2 FQNEAQ. The chain's CDR3 is CASSLASGGPRWYEQYF. The DNA for the CDR3 is TGTGCCAGCAGCTTAGCTAGCGGGGGTCCTCGGTGGTACGAGCAGTACTTC.

The V call is TRBV7-2, the J call TRBJ1-2, with 9 bases identical to TRBD1. The CDR3 length is 15 residues. Trimming took 5 bases from V and 7 from J; bases not matched to a gene: 11. Germline CDR1 and CDR2: SGHTA and FQGNSA. Here the CDR3 DNA reads TGTGCCAGCAGCCTTAGTCCCGGGACAGGGTTTGGCTACACCTTC. Translating it yields CASSLSPGTGFGYTF.

The chain joins TRBV5-5 to TRBJ2-4, with D uncertain. Germline loops: CDR1 SGHKS, CDR2 YYEKEE (reference sequence). The V end was cut by 4 bases, the J end by 1 base, with 6 bases between. CDR3 length: 13 amino acids. CDR3 protein: CASSPQAKNIQYF. CDR3 coding DNA: TGTGCCAGCAGCCCCCAGGCCAAAAACATTCAGTACTTC.

This chain links TRBV20-1 with TRBJ1-2; D unclear. V lost 3 bases, J lost 5 bases, and 16 bases lay in between. The CDR3 is made up of 14 amino acids. Germline V gives CDR1 DFQATT, CDR2 SNEGSKA (reference sequence). CDR3 DNA: TGCAGTGCTAGTTCAGGCCAACTAGGGTATGGCTACACCTTC. This translates into CSASSGQLGYGYTF.

The chain employs TRBV12-3 or TRBV12-4 and TRBJ1-1; D is perhaps TRBD1 (5 bases). V was clipped by 2 bases and J by 8 bases, with 12 bases between them. The CDR3 covers 13 residues. CDR3 amino acids: CASSLYRDGEAFF. The CDR3 DNA follows: TGTGCCAGCAGTTTATATCGGGACGGAGAAGCTTTCTTT.

This rearrangement joins TRBV19 to TRBJ2-2; D is possibly TRBD2 (6 bases). CDR1 LNHDA and CDR2 SQIVND come from the germline V gene (reference sequence). The CDR3 has 15 amino acids. V lost 3 bases and J lost 5, with 13 bases in between. CDR3 in amino acids: CASSMASARTGELFF. The DNA for the CDR3 is TGTGCCAGTAGTATGGCTAGCGCTCGTACCGGGGAGCTGTTTTTT.

In this sample, this clone turned up a few times. The rearrangement uses TRBV5-1 and TRBJ2-1, with TRBD2 matching over 8 bases. The junction had 11 bases not matched to a gene; V was cut back by 5 bases and J by 7 bases. Germline CDR1 and CDR2: SGHRS and YFSETQ. The CDR3 runs to 15 residues. The CDR3 DNA is TGCGCCAGCAGGGGAAGCCCGGGAGGGGGAAATGAGCAGTTCTTC. This translates into CASRGSPGGGNEQFF. Together with reference TRBV5-1 and TRBJ2-1, the CDR3 gives the full variable domain: KAGVTQTPRYLIKTRGQQVTLSCSPISGHRSVSWYQQTPGQGLQFLFEYFSETQRNKGNFPGRFSGRQFSNSRSEMNVSTLELGDSALYLCASRGSPGGGNEQFFGPGTRLTVL.

This clone was recorded a few times. The chain has TRBV9 and TRBJ1-1; TRBD1 is a possible D gene (5 bases). Deletions cut 4 bases from V and 0 bases from J, with 13 bases between. This CDR3 contains 15 residues. Germline V gives CDR1 SGDLS, CDR2 YYNGEE. In DNA, the CDR3 is TGTGCCAGCAGCCCAGACAGTTGGCTGAACACTGAAGCTTTCTTT. This encodes CASSPDSWLNTEAFF.

The rearrangement links TRBV28 to TRBJ2-1, with TRBD2 as a possible D gene (5 bases). This CDR3 region has 17 residues. Trimming removed 6 bases from V and 0 bases from J, with 18 bases in between. Germline CDR1 reads MDHEN; CDR2 reads SYDVKM. The CDR3: CASRLLRGNRSYNEQFF. Here the CDR3 DNA reads TGTGCCAGCAGGCTTCTCCGGGGAAATCGCTCCTACAATGAGCAGTTCTTC.

The V call is TRBV27, the J call TRBJ2-1, with a tentative D call TRBD1 (5 bases). The CDR3 spans 18 residues. V gave up 2 bases and J gave up 5 bases, with 22 bases separating them. In germline, CDR1 is MNHEY, CDR2 SMNVEV (reference sequence). The CDR3 nucleotides read TGTGCCAGCAGTTTAAACCAGGGCTCCGGGCGTCTTAACAATGAGCAGTTCTTC. Translated: CASSLNQGSGRLNNEQFF.

This rearrangement joins TRBV7-6 to TRBJ1-3; weak D call: TRBD1 (5 bases). CDR3 length equals 16 residues. Germline CDR1 reads SGHVS; CDR2 reads FNYEAQ. Trimming stripped 0 bases from V and 2 bases from J, with 11 bases between. CDR3 DNA: TGTGCCAGCAGCTTAGCGGGGCCGGCAGCTGGAAACACCATATATTTT. This encodes CASSLAGPAAGNTIYF.

The chain uses TRBV5-6 and TRBJ2-1; 7 bases are shared with TRBD2. This CDR3 comprises 12 residues. Looked up from germline, CDR1 is SGHDT and CDR2 is YYEEEE. Trimming removed 5 bases from V and 7 bases from J; junction bases left unmatched: 3. In DNA form, the CDR3 reads TGTGCCAGCAGTCGGGGAGGGAATGAGCAGTTCTTC. Protein product: CASSRGGNEQFF.